The present T cell receptor (beta chain) was sequenced within a study of cytomegalovirus exposure and HLA in healthy donors. PCR primers comprised 60 Vbeta and 13 Jbeta primers. Assay: immunoSEQ multiplex PCR; the TCRdb copy retains only in-frame clones and omits some. The sample has 100,000 to 150,000 clones; roughly 78% are singletons. This CDR3 has 13 amino acids. CDR1 is MDHEN and CDR2 is SYDVKM in the germline V gene. The trim removed 8 bases at V and 4 bases at J, leaving 7 bases unmatched. The source of this sequence is a man aged 25-45 years in good health and CMV-seropositive. Material for sequencing was PBMCs. This chain uses TRBV28 with TRBJ1-2, with 7 bases identical to TRBD1. The CDR3 DNA sequence: TGTGCCAGCGAACCGGGACAGAGCTATGGCTACACCTTC. The encoded protein is CASEPGQSYGYTF.